A single sample gave rise to the 29 T cell receptor beta chains below, sequenced in a study of blood T cells in healthy people across ages. PCR was performed a second time for roughly 7 to 11 cycles using a sample-barcoded 5' primer and a J-beta primer mix. MiXCR, run by TCRdb on the 5' RACE reads, gives a single entry per CDR3 protein. The data hold some 890,000 distinct CDR3 sequences, with under 35% observed a single time. These data were also filed under a second study, of T cells of mothers and their children.

The sample comprised blood. The receptor set was obtained from a middle-aged woman in good health.

This clonotype has more than one count but fewer than ten. J is TRBJ2-7 and V is TRBV7-3; maybe TRBD2 (5 bases). This CDR3 has 14 amino acids. Per germline, CDR1 SGHTA and CDR2 FQGTGA. V was clipped by 6 bases and J by 4 bases, with 16 bases between them. The CDR3 protein is CASRQGGLAYEQYF. CDR3 DNA sequence: TGTGCCAGCAGACAAGGCGGGTTAGCGTACGAGCAGTACTTC.

Comments on this clonotype: The junction departs from germline at one end; a sequencing error may be responsible. The V and J genes are TRBV5-1 and TRBJ1-3; D not certain. This CDR3 is 15 amino acids long. From germline, CDR1 is SGHRS and CDR2 YFSETQ. DNA of the CDR3: TGCGCCAGCAGCGTGCCGAACCCCTCTGGAAACACCACATATTTT. Its protein is CASSVPNPSGNTTYF.

This chain uses TRBV9 with TRBJ1-2; D remains unclear. The CDR3 runs 14 residues. Germline V gene sequence: CDR1 SGDLS, CDR2 YYNGEE. V was cut by 3 bases and J by 5 bases, with 14 bases left in between. CDR3 DNA: TGTGCCAGCAGCGGAGACGAGGAGAAGTATGGCTACACCTTC. It specifies CASSGDEEKYGYTF.

This clonotype was picked up many times. The rearrangement joins TRBV5-1 to TRBJ1-4; TRBD1 matches 7 bases. V lost 7 bases to trimming and J lost 5 bases; unmatched junction nucleotides: 8. The CDR3 loop spans 14 amino acids. Germline values: CDR1 SGHRS, CDR2 YFSETQ. Here the CDR3 DNA reads TGCGCCAGCCACCAGGGACAGCAGAATGAAAAACTGTTTTTT. Translating it yields CASHQGQQNEKLFF. Full variable domain (remainder filled in from reference TRBV5-1 and TRBJ1-4): KAGVTQTPRYLIKTRGQQVTLSCSPISGHRSVSWYQQTPGQGLQFLFEYFSETQRNKGNFPGRFSGRQFSNSRSEMNVSTLELGDSALYLCASHQGQQNEKLFFGSGTQLSVL.

The chain couples TRBV6-2 or TRBV6-3 to TRBJ2-1; 8 nucleotides align to TRBD1. The CDR3 loop spans 14 amino acids. Germline CDR1 is MNHEY and CDR2 is SVGEGT. The J segment lost 6 bases and the V segment lost 8 bases, leaving 9 bases of the junction unmatched. The CDR3 loop is CASLTGGNCNEQFF. The CDR3, as DNA: TGTGCCAGCTTAACAGGGGGGAATTGCAATGAGCAGTTCTTC.

The CDR3 coding sequence is TGTGCCAGCAGCTATGGGACAGGGGGCGCCGGAGGCTACACCTTC. Protein: CASSYGTGGAGGYTF. The V call is TRBV5-5, the J call TRBJ1-2; 12 bases match TRBD1. Trimming removed 3 bases from V and 8 bases from J; junction bases left unmatched: 8. The CDR3 length is 15 residues. Per the germline V gene, CDR1 is SGHKS and CDR2 is YYEKEE (reference sequence).

This clonotype appeared a single time. The gene calls are TRBV3-1 and TRBJ1-2; TRBD1 agrees at 7 bases. Per the germline V gene, CDR1 is LGHDT and CDR2 is YNNKEL (reference sequence). The V segment lost 1 base and the J segment 10 bases; nucleotides outside the gene matches: 3. The CDR3 covers 12 residues. For the CDR3, the DNA is TGTGCCAGCAGCCAAGGGAAGGGGGCCTACACCTTC. It yields the protein CASSQGKGAYTF.

In DNA, the CDR3 is TGTGCCAGCAGTCCGGGGTGGACTAGCGGGGGGTTTAGCTTCTACTACGAGCAGTACTTC. This sequence encodes CASSPGWTSGGFSFYYEQYF. The rearrangement uses TRBV5-6 and TRBJ2-7, with TRBD2 matching over 14 bases. The CDR3 is 20 residues long. In germline, CDR1 is SGHDT, CDR2 YYEEEE. V trimming: 5 bases; J trimming: 3 bases; junction bases outside the gene matches: 19.

This clonotype was detected ten times or more. V is TRBV10-3 and J is TRBJ2-5; D possibly matches TRBD1 or TRBD2 (5 bases each). Germline lookup yields CDR1 ENHRY and CDR2 SYGVKD. V was cut by 4 bases and J by 0 bases, with 15 bases left in between. The CDR3 has 16 residues. The CDR3 reads CAISGSRDPYQETQYF. CDR3 sequence (DNA): TGTGCCATCAGTGGATCCCGGGACCCGTACCAAGAGACCCAGTACTTC.

The chain combines TRBV20-1 with TRBJ2-5, with D possibly matching TRBD2 (7 bases). This CDR3 has 16 amino acids. Per germline, CDR1 DFQATT and CDR2 SNEGSKA (reference sequence). The germline V and J ends were trimmed by 5 bases and 2 bases, with 21 bases remaining between them. CDR3 DNA: TGCAGTGCTCCAAAGGGGGGAGGGCCTAGTCAAGAGACCCAGTACTTC. Protein sequence: CSAPKGGGPSQETQYF.

V is TRBV21-1 and J is TRBJ2-2; TRBD1, the table's D call, lacks a check against the DNA. TRBV21-1 is recorded as a pseudogene. This CDR3 is 17 amino acids long. CDR3 amino acids: CASSPLGQGLNTGELFF. CDR3 nucleotide sequence: TGTGCCAGCAGCCCCTTGGGACAGGGGTTAAACACCGGGGAGCTGTTTTTT.

This clonotype has ten or more counts. This rearrangement joins TRBV20-1 to TRBJ2-3, with D maybe TRBD2 (7 bases). Germline V gene sequence: CDR1 DFQATT, CDR2 SNEGSKA (reference sequence). V was clipped by 2 bases and J by 3 bases, with 15 bases between them. The CDR3 is 15 amino acids. CDR3 in amino acids: CSARRGAMGTDTQYF. Written as DNA, the CDR3 is TGCAGTGCTAGACGGGGGGCAATGGGTACAGATACGCAGTATTTT.

Concerning this clonotype itself: One end of the junction fails to match germline, which may point to a read error. This sequence joins TRBV2 and TRBJ1-5; D is unresolved. Germline CDR1 is SNHLY and CDR2 is FYNNEI. This CDR3 comprises 14 residues. In DNA form, the CDR3 reads TGTGCCAGCAGGGACGGAATTAGCAACCAGCCCCAGCATTTT. Translating gives CASRDGISNQPQHF.

The chain links TRBV7-2 to TRBJ2-1; 9 nucleotides match TRBD2. This CDR3 contains 17 residues. J was trimmed by 10 bases and V by 5 bases; bases with no gene match: 18. CDR1 is SGHTA, CDR2 FQGNSA, per germline. CDR3: CASSPYKRGDQSYEQFF. The CDR3 bases are TGTGCCAGCAGCCCATACAAGCGGGGGGACCAATCCTACGAGCAGTTCTTC.

This clonotype was detected many times. The rearrangement uses TRBV20-1 and TRBJ2-7; 7 nucleotides match TRBD1. Germline trimming cut 0 bases from V and 3 bases from J; bases unmatched to any gene: 11. The germline gives CDR1 DFQATT, CDR2 SNEGSKA (reference sequence). The length of the CDR3 is 16 residues. The DNA of the CDR3 is TGCAGTGCTAGAGATTCTTTGACAGGGATAGGCTACGAGCAGTACTTC. Its protein product is CSARDSLTGIGYEQYF.

This clonotype has more than one count but fewer than ten. The chain recombines TRBV7-8 with TRBJ2-7; tentatively, D is TRBD1 (6 bases). This CDR3 is built from 14 residues. Germline lookup yields CDR1 SGHVS and CDR2 FQNEAQ. Trimming cost V 5 bases and J 4 bases, with 15 bases left between them. The CDR3: CASSIRTEMYEQYF. DNA for the CDR3: TGTGCCAGCAGCATACGGACAGAGATGTACGAGCAGTACTTC.

This clonotype has more than one count but fewer than ten. The DNA of the CDR3 is TGCGCCAGCAGCCAGGCCAATTTAGGAGGGTCGGGTCAGCCCCAGCATTTT. Amino acid sequence: CASSQANLGGSGQPQHF. The chain uses TRBV4-1 and TRBJ1-5; no clear D. V lost 3 bases, J lost 6 bases, and 21 bases lay in between. From germline, CDR1 is MGHRA and CDR2 YSYEKL. This CDR3 region has 17 residues.

This clonotype turned up a few times. This chain connects TRBV20-1 to TRBJ2-7, with D uncertain. In germline, CDR1 is DFQATT, CDR2 SNEGSKA (reference sequence). The CDR3 spans 15 residues. The V end lost 0 bases, the J end lost 0 bases, and 12 bases lay between the germline ends. CDR3 protein: CSARDGRLGSYEQYF. The CDR3 nucleotides read TGCAGTGCTAGAGATGGCCGGTTAGGCTCCTACGAGCAGTACTTC.

V is TRBV24-1 and J is TRBJ2-3; 10 bases fit TRBD2. Looked up from germline, CDR1 is KGHDR and CDR2 is SFDVKD. This CDR3 spans 19 amino acids. V gave up 5 bases and J gave up 5 bases; unmatched junction bases: 18. The CDR3 protein is CATSVRASGRFQDEDTQYF. The CDR3 nucleotides read TGTGCCACCAGTGTACGCGCTAGCGGGAGATTTCAGGACGAAGATACGCAGTATTTT.

The chain couples TRBV7-3 to TRBJ2-1; TRBD1 or TRBD2 may be the D gene (5 bases each). Per the germline V gene, CDR1 is SGHTA and CDR2 is FQGTGA. The V and J ends lost 2 bases and 2 bases respectively, with 13 bases between them. The CDR3 extends over 16 amino acids. The CDR3 sequence is CASSLGGTLPYNEQFF. For the CDR3, the DNA is TGTGCCAGCAGCTTAGGTGGGACCCTCCCCTACAATGAGCAGTTCTTC.

This clonotype turned up a few times. J is TRBJ2-4 and V is TRBV20-1; D remains unclear. V was pared by 0 bases and J by 9 bases, with 9 bases between. The CDR3 totals 12 residues. CDR1 and CDR2 (germline): DFQATT, SNEGSKA (reference sequence). The CDR3 nucleotides read TGCAGTGCTAGAGATTTATCCGCCATTCAGTACTTC. This codes for CSARDLSAIQYF.

V is TRBV6-6 and J is TRBJ2-7; TRBD2 might be the D (5 bases). CDR1 and CDR2 from the germline V gene are MNHNY and SVGAGI (reference sequence). Trimming left V 7 bases short and J 3 bases short, with 16 bases between. The CDR3 is 14 amino acids. The CDR3 DNA sequence: TGTGCCAGCAACCGACGGGGTTTCCTCTACGAGCAGTACTTC. This sequence encodes CASNRRGFLYEQYF.

This chain joins TRBV29-1 and TRBJ2-1; 15 bases are a match to TRBD2. There are 18 residues in the CDR3. Trimming at V came to 7 bases and at J to 0 bases, leaving 10 bases not matched to a gene. CDR1 and CDR2 (germline): SQVTM, ANQGSEA. CDR3: CSALGTSGGLSSYNEQFF. CDR3 sequence (DNA): TGCAGCGCCCTCGGGACTAGCGGGGGGTTGAGCTCCTACAATGAGCAGTTCTTC.

This clonotype occurred a few times. The gene calls are TRBV5-6 and TRBJ1-2; D remains ambiguous. Germline CDR1 and CDR2: SGHDT and YYEEEE. V shed 0 bases and J shed 5 bases, with 5 bases lying between them. The CDR3 runs 12 residues. The CDR3 bases are TGTGCCAGCAGCTTGGCCGAATATGGCTACACCTTC. It codes for CASSLAEYGYTF.

The gene calls are TRBV7-9 and TRBJ2-7, with a weak D call TRBD1 (6 bases). The CDR3 has 16 residues. CDR1 is SEHNR, CDR2 FQNEAQ, per germline (reference sequence). With 4 bases removed from V and 2 bases from J, the gap between germline ends came to 18 bases. CDR3 bases: TGTGCCAGCAGCTCCTCCGGGACACTGGAGCCCTACGAGCAGTACTTC. The encoded protein is CASSSSGTLEPYEQYF.

In its sample, this clonotype was seen many times. This chain uses TRBV7-9 with TRBJ2-7, with 13 nucleotides matching TRBD2. V shed 8 bases and J 1 base; nucleotides not matched to a gene: 11. CDR1 SEHNR and CDR2 FQNEAQ come from the germline V gene (reference sequence). This CDR3 is built from 17 residues. This chain's CDR3 is CASQDGTSGDPSYEQYF. The CDR3 region has the DNA TGTGCCAGCCAAGACGGGACTAGCGGGGACCCATCCTACGAGCAGTACTTC.

The chain has TRBV6-5 and TRBJ1-1; D call uncertain. Germline V CDR1 and CDR2: MNHEY, SVGAGI. CDR3 length: 16 amino acids. Trimming removed 0 bases at V and 2 bases at J, with 13 bases between. CDR3 amino acids: CASSYSTLRVNTEAFF. DNA for the CDR3: TGTGCCAGCAGTTACTCGACTTTAAGGGTAAACACTGAAGCTTTCTTT.

The V and J genes are TRBV7-9 and TRBJ2-5; D remains ambiguous. Per germline, CDR1 SEHNR and CDR2 FQNEAQ (reference sequence). V lost 1 base, J lost 3 bases, and 12 bases lay in between. The CDR3 runs to 15 residues. The CDR3 loop reads CASSLEWRYEETQYF. The CDR3 DNA follows: TGTGCCAGCAGCTTAGAATGGCGATATGAAGAGACCCAGTACTTC.

This clonotype was counted many times. The V call is TRBV9, the J call TRBJ2-5; perhaps TRBD2 as D (6 bases). This CDR3 has 17 amino acids. CDR1 and CDR2 from the germline V gene are SGDLS and YYNGEE. The V end lost 4 bases, the J end lost 2 bases, and 21 bases lay between the germline ends. Here the CDR3 DNA reads TGTGCCAGCAGCAAAGATGACCGGGGGATGAAGCAAGAGACCCAGTACTTC. Its translation is CASSKDDRGMKQETQYF.